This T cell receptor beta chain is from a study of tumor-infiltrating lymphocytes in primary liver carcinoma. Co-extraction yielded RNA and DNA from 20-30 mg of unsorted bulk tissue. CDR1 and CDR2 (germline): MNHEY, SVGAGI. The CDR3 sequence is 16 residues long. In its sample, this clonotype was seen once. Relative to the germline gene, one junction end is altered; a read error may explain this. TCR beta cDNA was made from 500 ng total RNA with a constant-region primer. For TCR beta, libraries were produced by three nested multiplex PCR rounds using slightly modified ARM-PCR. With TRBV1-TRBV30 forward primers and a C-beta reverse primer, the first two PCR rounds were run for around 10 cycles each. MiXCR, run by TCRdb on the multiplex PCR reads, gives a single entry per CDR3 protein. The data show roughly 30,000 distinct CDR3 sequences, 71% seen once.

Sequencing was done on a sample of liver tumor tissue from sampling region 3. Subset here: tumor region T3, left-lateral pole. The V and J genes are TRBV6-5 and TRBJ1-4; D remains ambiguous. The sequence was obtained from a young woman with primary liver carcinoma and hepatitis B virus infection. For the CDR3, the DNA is TGTGCCAGCGGTTGCTTACGGGGTGCAACTACTGAAAAACTGTTTTTT. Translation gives CASGCLRGATTEKLFF.